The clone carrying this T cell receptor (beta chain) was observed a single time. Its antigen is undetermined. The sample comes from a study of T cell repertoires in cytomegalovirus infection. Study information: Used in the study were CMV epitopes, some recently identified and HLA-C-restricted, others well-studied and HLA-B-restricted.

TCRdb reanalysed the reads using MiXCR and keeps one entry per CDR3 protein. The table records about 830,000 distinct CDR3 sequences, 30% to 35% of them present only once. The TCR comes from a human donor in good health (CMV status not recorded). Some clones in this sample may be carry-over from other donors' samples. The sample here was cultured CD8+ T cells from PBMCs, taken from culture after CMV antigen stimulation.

The chain's CDR3 is CASSEEGLAKNIQYF. CDR3 sequence (DNA): TGTGCCAGCAGTGAGGAGGGCTTGGCCAAAAACATTCAGTACTTC. The chain couples TRBV2 to TRBJ2-4; possible D gene TRBD2, 6 bases. The CDR3 consists of 15 residues. Trimming took 3 bases from V and 1 from J, leaving 10 bases between them. CDR1 is SNHLY and CDR2 is FYNNEI in the germline V gene.